This T cell receptor beta chain comes out of a study of blood T cell repertoires in COVID-19. Study-wide background: From T cells, B-cell-depleted T cells, or PBMCs came the material, which was cDNA or gDNA.

Germline assignment: CDR1 SNHLY and CDR2 FYNNEI. This CDR3 is built from 12 residues. V lost 1 base, J lost 12 bases, and 10 bases lay in between. Original data processing: Estimation of nucleated cell counts relied on the amplification of reference gene primers. Only in-frame clones appear in the TCRdb table, and some are missing; sequencing was by immunoSEQ multiplex PCR. The V and J calls and clone size were taken over from that table, and D and trimming were inferred from the DNA. The sample lists 200,000 to 250,000 clones, about 88% occurring once. The clonotype was recovered from a woman aged 35 to 49 with acute or convalescent COVID-19. The chain joins TRBV2 to TRBJ2-1, with D possibly matching TRBD1 (6 bases). The material sequenced was peripheral blood. The CDR3 protein is CASSEGPRGQFF. The CDR3 nucleotides read TGTGCCAGCAGTGAAGGGCCCAGGGGGCAGTTCTTC.